These T cell receptor beta chains were read from a single sample in a study of persistence of HIV-infected CD4 T cells. Some clones are missing from TCRdb's copy, which holds only in-frame ones; the method was immunoSEQ multiplex PCR. The sample includes some 32,000 clones, around four fifths of them seen just once. The antigens of these receptors remain unknown. The specimen comprised CD4+ T cells sorted from PBMCs after approximately 19-hour stimulation, sampled from a patient who received antiretroviral therapy. These receptors all come from an adult woman with HIV who was CMV-seropositive. Both conserved end residues are part of each CDR3. Each record gives: D gene, V gene, J gene, CDR3 protein. D genes are given only for firm matches.

.	TRBV6-5	TRBJ1-5	CASSLGLPWPQHF
.	TRBV28	TRBJ1-1	CASSVGLQNTEAFF
.	TRBV30	TRBJ2-3	CAWNPPGTLTDTQYF
.	TRBV27	TRBJ1-1	CASSSKGRWTEAFF
.	TRBV4-1	TRBJ2-3	CASSQDRWGGDTQYF
TRBD1	TRBV29-1	TRBJ1-5	CSVDQGAGQPQHF
TRBD2	TRBV28	TRBJ2-7	CASKASGRDHREQYF
.	TRBV11-3	TRBJ2-7	CASSLGGSSYEQYF
TRBD2	TRBV12-5	TRBJ2-1	CASGRGEGRPHEQFF
.	TRBV7-9	TRBJ2-5	CASSLIGRGQETQYF
.	TRBV12-3/TRBV12-4	TRBJ2-7	CASSPQLGYEQYF
.	TRBV11-3	TRBJ1-1	CASSPRAGRLNTEAFF
TRBD1	TRBV27	TRBJ1-5	CASSTGQGGNQPQHF
.	TRBV6-5	TRBJ2-7	CASATTLGEQYF
TRBD2	TRBV2	TRBJ2-2	CASKILAPSTGELFF
TRBD1	TRBV6-5	TRBJ2-7	CASQRTGGASYEQYF
TRBD1	TRBV6-5	TRBJ1-2	CASSRDRTFWGYTF
TRBD1	TRBV24-1	TRBJ1-1	CATSDSYTGDSSFF
.	TRBV30	TRBJ1-1	CASTRQGTEAFF
TRBD2	TRBV5-1	TRBJ2-1	CASSLRSGGLGEQFF
.	TRBV10-1	TRBJ1-1	CASSMQGESVF
.	TRBV2	TRBJ2-5	CASKTGSAETQYF
TRBD1	TRBV7-8	TRBJ2-5	CASRFSRGTERQETQYF
TRBD2	TRBV6-5	TRBJ2-1	CASRDTGGRHEQFF
.	TRBV6-5	TRBJ1-1	CASSLRGMRAFF
.	TRBV2	TRBJ1-3	CASTYSGNTIYF
.	TRBV6-6	TRBJ1-1	CASQQRMNTEAFF
.	TRBV20-1	TRBJ2-1	CSAEGNNEQFF
.	TRBV5-1	TRBJ2-3	CASSYEKSTDTQYF
TRBD1	TRBV9	TRBJ1-1	CASSAGQGQLRYTEAFF
.	TRBV3-1/TRBV3-2	TRBJ2-3	CASSPHRVNTQYF
.	TRBV11-3	TRBJ2-7	CASSLEGGHLPYEQYF
.	TRBV3-1/TRBV3-2	TRBJ1-4	CASSQDGPGWEKLFF
TRBD1	TRBV11-3	TRBJ2-1	CASSPDRGAYNEQFF
.	TRBV5-5	TRBJ1-5	CASSLSFGRTQHF
TRBD1	TRBV18	TRBJ2-7	CASSPGQGVSYEQYF
.	TRBV6-1	TRBJ1-2	CASSERLGGQGGYTF
TRBD1	TRBV28	TRBJ2-1	CATNGRDRGNYNEQFF
.	TRBV6-5	TRBJ2-2	CASSLGHLNTGELFF
TRBD2	TRBV27	TRBJ2-1	CASSFSGRWLSYNEQFF
.	TRBV5-1	TRBJ2-3	CASSLTVSKDTQYF
TRBD2	TRBV5-5	TRBJ2-2	CASSRTSGTTGELFF
.	TRBV18	TRBJ1-2	CASSPEVGSNYGYTF
.	TRBV29-1	TRBJ1-2	CSVGNSVIYGYTF
TRBD1	TRBV2	TRBJ1-2	CASSEGTGASYGYTF
.	TRBV11-1	TRBJ2-7	CASSLGQDTYEQYF
TRBD2	TRBV7-9	TRBJ2-1	CASSTQLAGNFSEQFF
.	TRBV6-5	TRBJ2-1	CASSYSVSLGYEQFF
TRBD2	TRBV10-1	TRBJ2-3	CASSPSITSGRTDTQYF
.	TRBV7-2	TRBJ2-7	CASSSQQGSYEQYF
.	TRBV6-5	TRBJ2-2	CASSRSRDTGELFF
TRBD1	TRBV4-1	TRBJ1-6	CASSQTRDSGSPLHF
.	TRBV7-9	TRBJ1-1	CASSLSWGGEGRTEAFF